The 8 T cell receptor beta chains reported below all come from one sample, sequenced in a study of cytomegalovirus exposure and HLA in healthy donors. PCR involved 60 Vbeta and 13 Jbeta primers. TCRdb's copy holds only in-frame clones and misses some; the assay was immunoSEQ multiplex PCR. This table has 130,000 to 150,000 clones, 60% to 85% appearing once. The sample taken for sequencing was PBMCs. Receptors originate from a male donor in good health and CMV-seronegative.

J is TRBJ1-5 and V is TRBV2; possibly TRBD1 for D (6 bases). The CDR3 is 15 amino acids. Between the trimmed V and J ends, which lost 6 bases and 0 bases, there was a span of 12 bases. CDR1 SNHLY and CDR2 FYNNEI come from the germline V gene. The CDR3 DNA reads TGTGCCAGCAGCCGACACAGGGATAGCAATCAGCCCCAGCATTTT. It yields the protein CASSRHRDSNQPQHF.

This chain links TRBV7-3 with TRBJ2-3; tentatively, D is TRBD2 (5 bases). This CDR3 spans 15 amino acids. V was pared by 1 base and J by 1 base, with 9 bases between. CDR1 is SGHTA and CDR2 is FQGTGA in the germline V gene. CDR3 in DNA: TGTGCCAGCAGCTTAAGTAGCGTGCGCACAGATACGCAGTATTTT. Translation gives CASSLSSVRTDTQYF.

The chain couples TRBV5-1 to TRBJ2-6; maybe TRBD1 (5 bases). The CDR3 sequence is 18 residues long. With 0 bases removed from V and 1 base from J, the gap between germline ends came to 14 bases. Germline V gene data show CDR1 as SGHRS and CDR2 as YFSETQ. The CDR3 DNA sequence: TGCGCCAGCAGCTTGGTGGTGGGGCCCTCGTCTGGGGCCAACGTCCTGACTTTC. Its protein is CASSLVVGPSSGANVLTF.

The chain combines TRBV6-5 with TRBJ1-2; D gene unclear. Per germline, CDR1 MNHEY and CDR2 SVGAGI. V lost 5 bases, J lost 8 bases, and 18 bases lay in between. CDR3 length equals 14 residues. The CDR3 region is CASSLDQTRKGYTF. DNA for the CDR3: TGTGCCAGCAGTCTTGACCAGACGAGGAAAGGCTACACCTTC.

The chain combines TRBV25-1 with TRBJ2-1; 8 nucleotides match TRBD1. Germline V lookup: CDR1 MGHDK, CDR2 SYGVNS. The length of the CDR3 is 14 residues. The J segment lost 8 bases and the V segment lost 4 bases, leaving 7 bases of the junction unmatched. CDR3 region: CASSGQGARDEQFF. CDR3 in DNA: TGTGCCAGCAGTGGGCAGGGGGCACGCGATGAGCAGTTCTTC. The variable domain in full, with the rest retrieved from reference TRBV25-1 and TRBJ2-1, is EADIYQTPRYLVIGTGKKITLECSQTMGHDKMYWYQQDPGMELHLIHYSYGVNSTEKGDLSSESTVSRIRTEHFPLTLESARPSHTSQYLCASSGQGARDEQFFGPGTRLTVL.

J is TRBJ2-3 and V is TRBV11-3; 9 positions match TRBD1. Per germline, CDR1 SGHNT and CDR2 YENEEA. Losses at the gene ends were 2 bases for V and 2 bases for J; bases not matched to a gene: 2. The CDR3 length is 15 residues. The CDR3 is CASSLRQGDTDTQYF. The CDR3 nucleotides are TGTGCCAGCAGCTTAAGACAGGGGGACACAGATACGCAGTATTTT.

This sequence joins TRBV19 and TRBJ2-7, with 9 bases matching TRBD2. The CDR3 runs to 14 residues. Germline lookup yields CDR1 LNHDA and CDR2 SQIVND (reference sequence). The junction had 6 bases not matched to a gene; V was cut back by 6 bases and J by 3 bases. CDR3: CASSRLADLYEQYF. Written as DNA, the CDR3 is TGTGCCAGTAGCCGACTAGCGGACCTCTACGAGCAGTACTTC.

The V and J genes are TRBV4-3 and TRBJ1-2; D remains ambiguous. V dropped 0 bases and J dropped 8 bases, with 16 bases sitting between them. The CDR3 runs to 15 residues. The germline CDR1 and CDR2 sequences are LGHNA and YSLEER. The CDR3: CASSQDKKTLGGYTF. The CDR3 DNA follows: TGCGCCAGCAGCCAAGATAAAAAGACCCTAGGCGGCTACACCTTC.